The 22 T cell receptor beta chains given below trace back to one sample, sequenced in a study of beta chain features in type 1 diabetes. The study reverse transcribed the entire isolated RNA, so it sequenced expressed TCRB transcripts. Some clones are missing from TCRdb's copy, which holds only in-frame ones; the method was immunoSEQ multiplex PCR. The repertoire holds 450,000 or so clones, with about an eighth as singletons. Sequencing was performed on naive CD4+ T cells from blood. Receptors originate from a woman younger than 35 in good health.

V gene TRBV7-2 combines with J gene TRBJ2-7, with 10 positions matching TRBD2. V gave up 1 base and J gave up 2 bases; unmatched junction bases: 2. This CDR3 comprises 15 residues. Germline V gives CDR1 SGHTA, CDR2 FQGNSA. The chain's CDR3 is CASSLEAGGPYEQYF. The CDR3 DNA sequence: TGTGCCAGCAGCTTAGAAGCGGGAGGGCCCTACGAGCAGTACTTC.

The CDR3 DNA reads TGTGCCTGGAGCGCGAGCGGGAGGGGCAATGAGCAGTTCTTC. Protein product: CAWSASGRGNEQFF. The chain is built from TRBV30 and TRBJ2-1, with TRBD2 identical over 10 bases. Germline V CDR1 and CDR2: GTSNPN, SVGIG (reference sequence). This CDR3 contains 14 residues. J gave up 6 bases and V 3 bases, and 5 bases lay outside the gene matches.

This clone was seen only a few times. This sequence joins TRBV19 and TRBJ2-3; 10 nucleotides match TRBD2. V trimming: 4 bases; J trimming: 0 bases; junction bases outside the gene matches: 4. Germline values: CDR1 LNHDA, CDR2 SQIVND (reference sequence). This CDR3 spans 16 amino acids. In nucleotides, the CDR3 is TGTGCCAGTAGTAAAGGGACTAGCGTGAGCACAGATACGCAGTATTTT. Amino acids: CASSKGTSVSTDTQYF.

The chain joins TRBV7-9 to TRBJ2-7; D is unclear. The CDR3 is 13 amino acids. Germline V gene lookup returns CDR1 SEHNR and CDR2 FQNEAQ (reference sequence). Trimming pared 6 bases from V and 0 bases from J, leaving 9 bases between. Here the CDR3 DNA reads TGTGCCAGCAGGACGGCTGGCTCCTACGAGCAGTACTTC. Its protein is CASRTAGSYEQYF.

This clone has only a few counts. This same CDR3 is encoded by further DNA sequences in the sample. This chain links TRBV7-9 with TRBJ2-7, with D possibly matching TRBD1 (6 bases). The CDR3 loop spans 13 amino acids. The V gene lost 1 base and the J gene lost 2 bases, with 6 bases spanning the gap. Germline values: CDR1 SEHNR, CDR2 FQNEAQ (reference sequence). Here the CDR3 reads CASSLGTAYEQYV. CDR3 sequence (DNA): TGTGCCAGCAGCTTAGGGACAGCCTACGAGCAGTACGTC.

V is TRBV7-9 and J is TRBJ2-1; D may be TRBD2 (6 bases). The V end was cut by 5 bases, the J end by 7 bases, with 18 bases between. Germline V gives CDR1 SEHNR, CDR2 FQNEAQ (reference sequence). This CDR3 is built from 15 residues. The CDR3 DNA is TGTGCCAGCAGCCGGCTTTCGGGAGTGAGGAATGAGCAGTTCTTC. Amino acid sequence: CASSRLSGVRNEQFF.

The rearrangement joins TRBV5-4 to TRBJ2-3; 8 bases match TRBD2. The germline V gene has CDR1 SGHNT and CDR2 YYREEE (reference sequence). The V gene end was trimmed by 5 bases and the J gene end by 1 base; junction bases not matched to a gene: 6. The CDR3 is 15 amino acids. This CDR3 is CASRQAGVGTDTQYF. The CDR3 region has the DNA TGTGCCAGCAGACAAGCGGGGGTTGGCACAGATACGCAGTATTTT. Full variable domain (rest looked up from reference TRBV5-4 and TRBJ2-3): ETGVTQSPTHLIKTRGQQVTLRCSSQSGHNTVSWYQQALGQGPQFIFQYYREEENGRGNFPPRFSGLQFPNYSSELNVNALELDDSALYLCASRQAGVGTDTQYFGPGTRLTVL.

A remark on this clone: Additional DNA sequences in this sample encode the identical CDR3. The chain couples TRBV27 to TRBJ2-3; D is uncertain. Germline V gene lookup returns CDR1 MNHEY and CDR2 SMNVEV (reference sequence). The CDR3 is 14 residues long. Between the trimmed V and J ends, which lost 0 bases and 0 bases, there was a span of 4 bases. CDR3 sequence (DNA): TGTGCCAGCAGTTTATCGTCTAGCACAGATACGCAGTATTTT. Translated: CASSLSSSTDTQYF.

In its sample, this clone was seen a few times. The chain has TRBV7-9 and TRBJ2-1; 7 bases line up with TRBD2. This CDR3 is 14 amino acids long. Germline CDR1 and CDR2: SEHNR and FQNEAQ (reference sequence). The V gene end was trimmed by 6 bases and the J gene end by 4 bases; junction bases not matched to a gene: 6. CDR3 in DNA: TGTGCCAGCAGTCTAGCGGCCCTATACAATGAGCAGTTCTTC. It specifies CASSLAALYNEQFF.

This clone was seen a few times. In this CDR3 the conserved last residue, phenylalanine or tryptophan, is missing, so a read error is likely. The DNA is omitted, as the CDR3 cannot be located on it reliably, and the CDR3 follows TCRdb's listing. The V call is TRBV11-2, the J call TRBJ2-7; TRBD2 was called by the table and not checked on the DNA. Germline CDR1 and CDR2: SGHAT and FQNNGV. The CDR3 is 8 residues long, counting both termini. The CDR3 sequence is CASSFVGI.

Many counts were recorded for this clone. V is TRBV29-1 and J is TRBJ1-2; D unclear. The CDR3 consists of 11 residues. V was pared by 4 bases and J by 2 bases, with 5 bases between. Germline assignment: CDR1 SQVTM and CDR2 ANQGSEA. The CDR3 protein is CSVVQNYGYTF. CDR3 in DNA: TGCAGCGTTGTACAGAACTATGGCTACACCTTC.

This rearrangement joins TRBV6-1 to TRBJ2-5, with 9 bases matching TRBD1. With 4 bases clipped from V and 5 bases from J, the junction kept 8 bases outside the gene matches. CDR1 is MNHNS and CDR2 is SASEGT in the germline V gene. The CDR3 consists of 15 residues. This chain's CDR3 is CASSGGTGRWETQYF. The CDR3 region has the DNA TGTGCCAGCAGTGGTGGGACAGGGAGATGGGAGACCCAGTACTTC.

The CDR3 sequence is CASSVSAGADTQYF. The CDR3 DNA follows: TGTGCCAGCAGTGTTTCGGCGGGAGCAGATACGCAGTATTTT. V usage is TRBV25-1 and J usage is TRBJ2-3; TRBD2 matches at 7 bases. V was clipped by 4 bases and J by 4 bases; unmatched bases: 5. This CDR3 contains 14 residues. Germline CDR1 is MGHDK and CDR2 is SYGVNS. The full variable domain, its missing parts supplied by reference TRBV25-1 and TRBJ2-3, is EADIYQTPRYLVIGTGKKITLECSQTMGHDKMYWYQQDPGMELHLIHYSYGVNSTEKGDLSSESTVSRIRTEHFPLTLESARPSHTSQYLCASSVSAGADTQYFGPGTRLTVL.

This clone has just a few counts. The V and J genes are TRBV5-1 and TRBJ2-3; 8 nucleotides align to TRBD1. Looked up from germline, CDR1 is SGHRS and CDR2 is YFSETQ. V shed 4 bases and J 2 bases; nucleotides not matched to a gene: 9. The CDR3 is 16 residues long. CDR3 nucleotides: TGCGCCAGCAGCCCGAGAACGGGACAGGTCACAGATACGCAGTATTTT. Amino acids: CASSPRTGQVTDTQYF. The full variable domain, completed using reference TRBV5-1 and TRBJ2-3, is KAGVTQTPRYLIKTRGQQVTLSCSPISGHRSVSWYQQTPGQGLQFLFEYFSETQRNKGNFPGRFSGRQFSNSRSEMNVSTLELGDSALYLCASSPRTGQVTDTQYFGPGTRLTVL.

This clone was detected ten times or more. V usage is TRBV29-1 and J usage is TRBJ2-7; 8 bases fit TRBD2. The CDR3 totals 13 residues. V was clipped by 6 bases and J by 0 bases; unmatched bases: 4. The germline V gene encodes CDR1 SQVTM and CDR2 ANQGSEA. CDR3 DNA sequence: TGCAGCGTCGCAACTAGCGGCTCCTACGAGCAGTACTTC. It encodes CSVATSGSYEQYF.

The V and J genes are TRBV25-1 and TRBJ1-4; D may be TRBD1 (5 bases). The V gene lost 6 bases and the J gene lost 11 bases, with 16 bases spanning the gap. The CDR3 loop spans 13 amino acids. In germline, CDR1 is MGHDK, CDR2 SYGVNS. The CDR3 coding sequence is TGTGCCAGCAGCCCCATGTCGTGGGGGAAACTGTTTTTT. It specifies CASSPMSWGKLFF.

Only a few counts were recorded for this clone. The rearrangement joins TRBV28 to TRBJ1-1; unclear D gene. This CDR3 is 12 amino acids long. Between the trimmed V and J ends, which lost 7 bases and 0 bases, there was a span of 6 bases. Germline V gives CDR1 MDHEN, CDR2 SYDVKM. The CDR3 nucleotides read TGTGCCAGCAAACGTCTGAACACTGAAGCTTTCTTT. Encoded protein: CASKRLNTEAFF.

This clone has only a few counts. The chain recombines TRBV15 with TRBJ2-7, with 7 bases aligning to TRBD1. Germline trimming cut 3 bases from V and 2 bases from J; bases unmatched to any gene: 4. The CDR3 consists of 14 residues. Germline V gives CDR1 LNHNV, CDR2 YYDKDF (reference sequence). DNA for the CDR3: TGTGCCACCAGCAGTACAGGGGTCCCCTACGAGCAGTACGTC. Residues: CATSSTGVPYEQYV.

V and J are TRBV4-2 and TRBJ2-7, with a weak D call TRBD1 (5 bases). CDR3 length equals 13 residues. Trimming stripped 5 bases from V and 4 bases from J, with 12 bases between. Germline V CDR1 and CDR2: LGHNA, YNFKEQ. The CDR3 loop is CASSDLDTYEQYF. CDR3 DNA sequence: TGTGCCAGCAGCGACCTGGACACGTACGAGCAGTACTTC.

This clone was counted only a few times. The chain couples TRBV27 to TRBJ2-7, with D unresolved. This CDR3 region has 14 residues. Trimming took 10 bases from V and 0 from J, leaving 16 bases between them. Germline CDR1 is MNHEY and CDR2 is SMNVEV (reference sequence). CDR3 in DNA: TGTGCCACCCGAGAGCTTTTCCGCTCCTACGAGCAGTACTTC. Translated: CATRELFRSYEQYF.

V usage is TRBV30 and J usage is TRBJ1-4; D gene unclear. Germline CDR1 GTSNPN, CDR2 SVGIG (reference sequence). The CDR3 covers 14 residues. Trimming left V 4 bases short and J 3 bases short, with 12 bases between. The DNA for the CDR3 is TGTGCCTGGAATCAAGGGAGTGCTAATGAAAAACTGTTTTTT. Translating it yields CAWNQGSANEKLFF.

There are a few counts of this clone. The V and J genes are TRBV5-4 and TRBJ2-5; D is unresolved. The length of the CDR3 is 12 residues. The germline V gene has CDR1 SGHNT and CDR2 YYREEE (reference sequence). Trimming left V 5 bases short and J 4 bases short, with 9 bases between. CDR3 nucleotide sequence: TGTGCCAGCAGTTTTTCTTTAGAGACCCAGTACTTC. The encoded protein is CASSFSLETQYF. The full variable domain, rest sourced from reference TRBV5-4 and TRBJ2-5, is ETGVTQSPTHLIKTRGQQVTLRCSSQSGHNTVSWYQQALGQGPQFIFQYYREEENGRGNFPPRFSGLQFPNYSSELNVNALELDDSALYLCASSFSLETQYFGPGTRLLVL.